Below are 14 T cell receptor beta chains sequenced from a single sample in a study of T cell responses to AZD1222 COVID-19 vaccine. Some clones are missing from TCRdb's copy, which holds only in-frame ones; the method was immunoSEQ multiplex PCR. The sample records approximately 140,000 clones, roughly 94% being singletons. The source was peripheral blood, collected on day 0 of AZD1222 vaccination. All receptors come from an adult in good health.

Notes on this clone: The conserved final phenylalanine or tryptophan is absent from the CDR3, which likely points to a read error. Because the CDR3's place on the DNA is in doubt, the DNA is left out and the CDR3 is given as listed by TCRdb. This chain uses TRBV7-9 with TRBJ2-7; whether TRBD1, the table's D call, matches the DNA was not checked. The germline V gene has CDR1 SEHNR and CDR2 FQNEAQ (reference sequence). The CDR3 extends over 12 residues, inclusive of both ends. The chain's CDR3 is CASSHTGGQGVA.

The chain employs TRBV6-6 and TRBJ2-1, with 10 nucleotides matching TRBD2. Germline lookup yields CDR1 MNHNY and CDR2 SVGAGI (reference sequence). V lost 7 bases to trimming and J lost 10 bases; unmatched junction nucleotides: 13. The CDR3 is 15 residues long. CDR3 amino acids: CASTQTRLAGREQFF. CDR3 coding DNA: TGTGCCAGCACCCAGACTAGACTAGCGGGTAGGGAGCAGTTCTTC.

The V gene is TRBV6-5, the J gene TRBJ1-4; weak D call: TRBD1 (5 bases). CDR3 length: 14 amino acids. The germline V gene encodes CDR1 MNHEY and CDR2 SVGAGI. The V and J ends lost 9 bases and 2 bases respectively, with 13 bases between them. The CDR3 region is CASRRGWTNEKLFF. CDR3 nucleotide sequence: TGTGCCAGTCGAAGGGGTTGGACTAATGAAAAACTGTTTTTT.

This clone was seen once. V and J are TRBV5-1 and TRBJ2-1, with TRBD2 matching over 12 bases. V lost 0 bases and J lost 3; bases outside the gene matches: 4. CDR1 is SGHRS, CDR2 YFSETQ, per germline. The CDR3 is made up of 17 amino acids. In DNA form, the CDR3 reads TGCGCCAGCAGCTTGGCTAGCGGGGGGGCCAACTACAATGAGCAGTTCTTC. Residues: CASSLASGGANYNEQFF.

The chain carries TRBV15 and TRBJ2-3; the match to TRBD1 covers 9 bases. V shed 5 bases, J shed 6 bases, and the junction held 6 bases outside the gene matches. There are 14 residues in the CDR3. Germline assignment: CDR1 LNHNV and CDR2 YYDKDF (reference sequence). CDR3 sequence (DNA): TGTGCCACCAGCCCGGACAGGGGAAGCGATACGCAGTATTTT. Its protein product is CATSPDRGSDTQYF.

The gene calls are TRBV4-1 and TRBJ2-3, with 9 positions matching TRBD2. V trimming: 2 bases; J trimming: 4 bases; junction bases outside the gene matches: 4. The CDR3 covers 15 residues. Germline CDR1 reads MGHRA; CDR2 reads YSYEKL. The CDR3 here is CASSQRLAGADTQYF. CDR3 sequence (DNA): TGCGCCAGCAGCCAACGATTAGCGGGAGCAGATACGCAGTATTTT.

The rearrangement joins TRBV10-2 to TRBJ1-2; 10 bases map to TRBD1. The trim removed 2 bases at V and 2 bases at J, leaving 2 bases unmatched. The CDR3 is 15 amino acids. The germline V gene has CDR1 WSHSY and CDR2 SAAADI. The CDR3 DNA is TGCGCCAGCAGTGAGCTGGGACAGGGGAACTATGGCTACACCTTC. Translation: CASSELGQGNYGYTF.

As regards this clone: Other DNA sequences within the sample encode an identical CDR3. The CDR3 bases are TGTGCCAGCTCACCGGGACTAGCGGGAGGCGGCGAGCAGTACGTC. Encoded protein: CASSPGLAGGGEQYV. The V call is TRBV18, the J call TRBJ2-7; 15 positions match TRBD2. Germline V gene data show CDR1 as KGHSH and CDR2 as LQKENI. The CDR3 spans 15 residues. V dropped 3 bases and J dropped 6; count of bases not matched to a gene: 3.

The chain couples TRBV4-1 to TRBJ2-7, with D uncertain. The ends were cut back, 0 bases at V and 4 bases at J, with 13 bases in the middle. CDR1 is MGHRA, CDR2 YSYEKL, per germline. The CDR3 spans 15 residues. The CDR3: CASSQDKSSWYEQYV. The CDR3 DNA is TGCGCCAGCAGCCAAGATAAAAGCTCGTGGTACGAGCAGTACGTC.

This clone was recorded once. The rearrangement links TRBV2 to TRBJ2-1; 8 nucleotides align to TRBD1. The germline gives CDR1 SNHLY, CDR2 FYNNEI. The CDR3 spans 13 residues. The V gene end was trimmed by 7 bases and the J gene end by 8 bases; junction bases not matched to a gene: 7. DNA of the CDR3: TGTGCCAGCATCTTTGAGACAGGGGATGAGCAGTTCTTC. Translated, it gives CASIFETGDEQFF.

The chain uses TRBV18 and TRBJ2-1; a weak D match, TRBD2 (6 bases). Germline V CDR1 and CDR2: KGHSH, LQKENI. The V gene lost 6 bases and the J gene lost 7 bases, with 10 bases spanning the gap. This CDR3 is 12 amino acids long. The CDR3 coding sequence is TGTGCCAGCTCGCCGGGGGTAAATGAGCAGTTCTTC. Amino acids: CASSPGVNEQFF.

The rearrangement joins TRBV5-6 to TRBJ2-1; TRBD2 matches 8 bases. The length of the CDR3 is 16 residues. V was pared by 2 bases and J by 0 bases, with 4 bases of the junction left unmatched. CDR1 and CDR2 from the germline V gene are SGHDT and YYEEEE. This CDR3 reads CASSFGGGYSYNEQFF. CDR3 in DNA: TGTGCCAGCAGCTTTGGCGGGGGGTACTCCTACAATGAGCAGTTCTTC.

This chain connects TRBV2 to TRBJ1-5; no clear D gene. V shed 8 bases and J shed 3 bases, with 8 bases lying between them. There are 12 residues in the CDR3. The germline V gene has CDR1 SNHLY and CDR2 FYNNEI. CDR3 sequence: CASRVPNQPQHF. The CDR3 DNA reads as TGTGCCAGCCGGGTTCCCAATCAGCCCCAGCATTTT.

Only a few counts were recorded for this clone. The V gene is TRBV11-2, the J gene TRBJ1-2; D gene unclear. Germline V gene lookup returns CDR1 SGHAT and CDR2 FQNNGV. Trimming took off 6 bases at V and 4 bases at J, with 21 bases between the two ends. The CDR3 loop spans 16 amino acids. The DNA for the CDR3 is TGTGCCAGCAGTTCCTCGGCAGGCACCAGTAGCTATGGCTACACCTTC. Its protein product is CASSSSAGTSSYGYTF.